These 30 T cell receptor beta chains came from one sample sequenced in a study of beta chain features in type 1 diabetes. No antigen has been identified for these receptors. As every portion of the isolated RNA was reverse transcribed, the sequencing read expressed TCRB transcripts. TCRdb's table, derived via immunoSEQ multiplex PCR, lists solely in-frame clones and lacks some. This sample has some 370,000 clones, with around 10% found just once. The study's findings and limits: The study found moderately but significantly shorter TCRB CDR3s in all four CD4+ subsets of Type 1 diabetes patients.

Sequencing was carried out using central memory CD4+ T cells from blood. These receptors were collected from a man aged 30 to 39 with type 1 diabetes.

The CDR3 is CASSPNSYYGYTF. In nucleotides, the CDR3 is TGTGCCAGCAGTCCGAATAGTTACTATGGCTACACCTTC. The J gene is TRBJ1-2, the V gene TRBV27, with no clear D. The CDR3 length is 13 residues. The germline gives CDR1 MNHEY, CDR2 SMNVEV (reference sequence). The ends were cut back, 5 bases at V and 3 bases at J, with 10 bases in the middle.

This clone turned up a few times. V gene TRBV7-9 combines with J gene TRBJ1-5; D ambiguous. Germline-derived CDR1 and CDR2 are SEHNR and FQNEAQ (reference sequence). The V and J ends lost 5 bases and 7 bases respectively, with 12 bases between them. The length of the CDR3 is 13 residues. The CDR3 protein is CASSLLEGQPQHF. For the CDR3, the DNA is TGTGCCAGCAGCCTATTGGAGGGCCAGCCCCAGCATTTT.

The chain couples TRBV6-1 to TRBJ2-7; D is unclear. The germline CDR1 and CDR2 sequences are MNHNS and SASEGT. The length of the CDR3 is 14 residues. The V end was cut by 7 bases, the J end by 3 bases, with 16 bases between. The CDR3 bases are TGTGCCAGCACGCTAACAACCTCCCACTACGAGCAGTACTTC. Translation: CASTLTTSHYEQYF.

This clone occurred a few times. The chain uses TRBV7-9 and TRBJ2-1; D possibly corresponds to TRBD2 (7 bases). With 5 bases removed from V and 7 bases from J, the gap between germline ends came to 24 bases. Germline V gene sequence: CDR1 SEHNR, CDR2 FQNEAQ (reference sequence). The CDR3 has 17 residues. The DNA of the CDR3 is TGTGCCAGCAGCCCCCCAATGACAGGCGACGGGAGGAATGAGCAGTTCTTC. As protein: CASSPPMTGDGRNEQFF.

This clone showed up just a few times. The V and J genes are TRBV10-3 and TRBJ1-1, with D tentatively TRBD1 (5 bases). Germline V lookup: CDR1 ENHRY, CDR2 SYGVKD. This CDR3 has 14 amino acids. The ends were cut back, 2 bases at V and 1 base at J, with 8 bases in the middle. CDR3 loop: CAISERGGNTEAFF. CDR3 coding DNA: TGTGCCATCAGTGAGCGGGGGGGGAACACTGAAGCTTTCTTT.

The chain recombines TRBV6-6 with TRBJ1-5; possibly TRBD1 for D (5 bases). This CDR3 has 15 amino acids. Trimming cost V 8 bases and J 5 bases, with 19 bases left between them. Germline V CDR1 and CDR2: MNHNY, SVGAGI (reference sequence). CDR3: CASRRGNVFDQPQHF. The CDR3 nucleotides read TGTGCCAGCCGGCGGGGGAACGTTTTTGATCAGCCCCAGCATTTT.

This clone was counted between two and nine times. This chain uses TRBV9 with TRBJ1-2, with 7 positions matching TRBD1. V trimming: 3 bases; J trimming: 6 bases; junction bases outside the gene matches: 5. The CDR3 has 13 residues. Per the germline V gene, CDR1 is SGDLS and CDR2 is YYNGEE. The CDR3 region is CASSALTGNGYTF. DNA for the CDR3: TGTGCCAGCAGCGCGTTGACAGGGAATGGCTACACCTTC.

Only a few counts were recorded for this clone. In DNA, the CDR3 is TGTGCCAGCAGCCGACAGGGGACGGGAAACACCATATATTTT. Its protein is CASSRQGTGNTIYF. The gene calls are TRBV7-9 and TRBJ1-3; TRBD1 agrees at 8 bases. J gave up 4 bases and V 5 bases, and 4 bases lay outside the gene matches. CDR3 length: 14 residues. Germline assignment: CDR1 SEHNR and CDR2 FQNEAQ (reference sequence).

The chain carries TRBV7-9 and TRBJ2-7; 8 bases match TRBD1. The CDR3 is 15 amino acids. Germline V lookup: CDR1 SEHNR, CDR2 FQNEAQ (reference sequence). V lost 4 bases, J lost 3 bases, and 8 bases stayed unmatched. CDR3 DNA sequence: TGTGCCAGCAGCTCATGGACAGGGTTGGGCTACGAGCAGTACTTC. Translated, it gives CASSSWTGLGYEQYF.

The CDR3 DNA reads as TGTGCCAGCAGCCCCTCCCGACTAGGGAGCTACGAGCAGTACTTC. Protein product: CASSPSRLGSYEQYF. The chain has TRBV4-2 and TRBJ2-7, with D perhaps matching TRBD2 (6 bases). Per germline, CDR1 LGHNA and CDR2 YNFKEQ. The V end lost 4 bases, the J end lost 3 bases, and 16 bases lay between the germline ends. CDR3 length: 15 amino acids.

The chain couples TRBV27 to TRBJ2-1; D assignment may be TRBD1 or TRBD2 (5 bases each). Germline CDR1 MNHEY, CDR2 SMNVEV (reference sequence). CDR3 length: 20 residues. With 4 bases removed from V and 5 bases from J, the gap between germline ends came to 30 bases. The CDR3 reads CASSSLGLAGRNGRDNEQFF. For the CDR3, the DNA is TGTGCCAGCAGTTCCCTGGGGCTAGCAGGAAGGAATGGTCGGGACAATGAGCAGTTCTTC.

The table lists this clone with a few counts. The chain recombines TRBV7-2 with TRBJ2-3; the D gene is possibly TRBD1 (5 bases). The CDR3 consists of 15 residues. Germline V lookup: CDR1 SGHTA, CDR2 FQGNSA. Trimming left V 5 bases short and J 4 bases short, with 16 bases between. CDR3 sequence (DNA): TGTGCCAGCAGCCCCCAACCTCAGGGCGCAGATACGCAGTATTTT. This gives the protein CASSPQPQGADTQYF.

This clone showed up just a few times. J is TRBJ2-5 and V is TRBV7-2; TRBD2 might be the D (6 bases). Germline V gene data show CDR1 as SGHTA and CDR2 as FQGNSA. CDR3 length: 14 amino acids. The V end lost 1 base, the J end lost 2 bases, and 8 bases lay between the germline ends. DNA for the CDR3: TGTGCCAGCAGCTTAGGGAGGGCTCAAGAGACCCAGTACTTC. Translating gives CASSLGRAQETQYF.

CDR3 nucleotides: TGTGCCAGCATCCAAGGGGGAACCTACAATGAGCAGTTCTTC. This codes for CASIQGGTYNEQFF. This rearrangement joins TRBV28 to TRBJ2-1, with D possibly TRBD1 on 6 matching bases. CDR1 and CDR2 (germline): MDHEN, SYDVKM. The CDR3 consists of 14 residues. Between the trimmed V and J ends, which lost 7 bases and 2 bases, there was a span of 12 bases.

The gene calls are TRBV27 and TRBJ2-7; D unclear. The germline gives CDR1 MNHEY, CDR2 SMNVEV (reference sequence). The CDR3 contains 15 residues. Trimming removed 5 bases at V and 0 bases at J, with 14 bases between. The CDR3 is CASSKLSLSSYEQYF. The CDR3 DNA reads as TGTGCCAGCAGTAAGTTGTCCCTGAGCTCCTACGAGCAGTACTTC.

This clone appeared many times. The CDR3 is CSVVTGEDTEAFF. CDR3 bases: TGCAGCGTTGTCACAGGGGAGGACACTGAAGCTTTCTTT. V usage is TRBV29-1 and J usage is TRBJ1-1; 7 nucleotides agree with TRBD1. The V gene end was trimmed by 4 bases and the J gene end by 3 bases; junction bases not matched to a gene: 5. Germline CDR1 reads SQVTM; CDR2 reads ANQGSEA. There are 13 residues in the CDR3.

The chain carries TRBV11-2 and TRBJ2-2; the match to TRBD2 covers 8 bases. Germline V gene data show CDR1 as SGHAT and CDR2 as FQNNGV. J was trimmed by 3 bases and V by 6 bases; bases with no gene match: 6. The CDR3 consists of 15 residues. This chain's CDR3 is CASSHGLADTGELFF. The CDR3 region has the DNA TGTGCCAGCAGTCATGGACTAGCAGACACCGGGGAGCTGTTTTTT.

The chain uses TRBV27 and TRBJ2-5, with 8 bases aligning to TRBD2. After removal of 8 bases from V and 4 bases from J, the junction contained 15 bases not matched to a gene. Germline CDR1 MNHEY, CDR2 SMNVEV (reference sequence). CDR3 length: 16 residues. CDR3: CASRLKPTSGTETQYF. Written as DNA, the CDR3 is TGTGCCAGCCGACTAAAGCCTACTAGCGGAACAGAGACCCAGTACTTC.

This clone was picked up many times. V gene TRBV14 combines with J gene TRBJ2-7; D gene uncertain. Germline CDR1 is SGHDN and CDR2 is FVKESK. The CDR3 extends over 16 amino acids. With 0 bases removed from V and 0 bases from J, the gap between germline ends came to 12 bases. The CDR3 loop is CASSQDPPYSSYEQYF. The DNA of the CDR3 is TGTGCCAGCAGCCAAGATCCGCCGTATAGCTCCTACGAGCAGTACTTC.

This clone was seen many times. The V gene is TRBV14, the J gene TRBJ1-1, with 11 bases fitting TRBD1. The V segment lost 4 bases and the J segment 3 bases; nucleotides outside the gene matches: 10. In germline, CDR1 is SGHDN, CDR2 FVKESK. The CDR3 is 17 residues long. CDR3 protein: CASSPRDRGGRDTEAFF. Written as DNA, the CDR3 is TGTGCCAGCAGCCCCCGGGACAGGGGGGGACGGGACACTGAAGCTTTCTTT. Based on the CDR3 plus reference TRBV14 and TRBJ1-1, the full variable domain is EAGVTQFPSHSVIEKGQTVTLRCDPISGHDNLYWYRRVMGKEIKFLLHFVKESKQDESGMPNNRFLAERTGGTYSTLKVQPAELEDSGVYFCASSPRDRGGRDTEAFFGQGTRLTVV.

To note about this clone: At one end the junction does not follow the germline gene, possibly because of a read error. The chain carries TRBV19 and TRBJ2-3, with TRBD1 identical over 9 bases. Germline V gene lookup returns CDR1 LNHDA and CDR2 SQIVND (reference sequence). The CDR3 contains 12 residues. The CDR3 region has the DNA TGTGCCAGTAGTGGTTCAGGGGGGACAGGGCATTTT. It specifies CASSGSGGTGHF.

The CDR3 nucleotides read TGTGCCAGCAGCGTAGGGGGACGTCAAACCGGGGAGCTGTTTTTT. Protein: CASSVGGRQTGELFF. The chain carries TRBV9 and TRBJ2-2, with D perhaps matching TRBD1 or TRBD2 (5 bases each). This CDR3 region has 15 residues. Trimming cost V 0 bases and J 5 bases, with 11 bases left between them. Germline V CDR1 and CDR2: SGDLS, YYNGEE.

The chain couples TRBV27 to TRBJ1-1; D is undetermined. The germline CDR1 and CDR2 sequences are MNHEY and SMNVEV (reference sequence). V lost 2 bases, J lost 11 bases, and 18 bases lay in between. The CDR3 runs to 14 residues. CDR3 nucleotide sequence: TGTGCCAGCAGTTTACCAAGAGTGGTAACCGGGGCTTTCTTT. Translating gives CASSLPRVVTGAFF.

This sequence joins TRBV27 and TRBJ1-2; D remains unclear. The CDR3 has 13 amino acids. Looked up from germline, CDR1 is MNHEY and CDR2 is SMNVEV (reference sequence). V was cut by 7 bases and J by 8 bases, with 17 bases left in between. CDR3 in amino acids: CASTPREGRGYTF. In nucleotides, the CDR3 is TGTGCCAGCACCCCCCGTGAGGGTCGGGGCTACACCTTC.

The chain uses TRBV6-6 and TRBJ1-3; tentative D call: TRBD1 (5 bases). Trimming removed 6 bases from V and 2 bases from J, with 11 bases in between. The CDR3 length is 14 residues. Germline V CDR1 and CDR2: MNHNY, SVGAGI (reference sequence). The DNA of the CDR3 is TGTGCCAGCAGCCAGGGAAATACTGGAAACACCATATATTTT. Its protein product is CASSQGNTGNTIYF.

V is TRBV6-1 and J is TRBJ2-7; 9 nucleotides match TRBD1. V dropped 6 bases and J dropped 7; count of bases not matched to a gene: 10. The CDR3 contains 14 residues. Germline assignment: CDR1 MNHNS and CDR2 SASEGT. In DNA, the CDR3 is TGTGCCAGCAGCGGACAGGGGTCGGTCCGAGAGCAGTACTTC. It encodes CASSGQGSVREQYF.

This clone was detected only a few times. The chain couples TRBV7-2 to TRBJ2-3, with TRBD2 identical over 7 bases. The CDR3 totals 14 residues. J was trimmed by 3 bases and V by 5 bases; bases with no gene match: 5. Germline values: CDR1 SGHTA, CDR2 FQGNSA. The CDR3 spells CASSRGSTTDTQYF. CDR3 DNA sequence: TGTGCCAGCAGCCGCGGGAGTACGACAGATACGCAGTATTTT.

The chain couples TRBV19 to TRBJ2-1; perhaps TRBD1 as D (5 bases). Germline assignment: CDR1 LNHDA and CDR2 SQIVND (reference sequence). The CDR3 runs 14 residues. V gave up 3 bases and J gave up 4 bases, with 10 bases separating them. The CDR3 here is CASSMSTEYNEQFF. Written as DNA, the CDR3 is TGTGCCAGTAGTATGTCGACAGAGTACAATGAGCAGTTCTTC.

This sequence joins TRBV7-3 and TRBJ1-1; D remains ambiguous. CDR1 is SGHTA and CDR2 is FQGTGA in the germline V gene. The CDR3 length is 11 residues. V shed 2 bases and J shed 5 bases, with 3 bases lying between them. The CDR3 sequence: CASSLGTEAFF. CDR3 in DNA: TGTGCCAGCAGCTTAGGGACTGAAGCTTTCTTT.

Points on this clone: The sample carries other DNA sequences with the same CDR3. This rearrangement joins TRBV7-9 to TRBJ2-1, with a tentative D call TRBD1 (5 bases). Germline-derived CDR1 and CDR2 are SEHNR and FQNEAQ (reference sequence). Trimming stripped 2 bases from V and 7 bases from J, with 6 bases between. The CDR3 totals 12 residues. As DNA, the CDR3 is TGTGCCAGCAGCTTACAGGGTAATGAGCAGTTCTTC. Translating it yields CASSLQGNEQFF.